This record looks at one T cell receptor (beta chain) sequence and its context. TCRdb processed the 5' RACE reads anew with MiXCR; each CDR3 protein has one entry. This table holds tens of thousands of distinct CDR3 sequences, about 28% found once. From germline, CDR1 is SNHLY and CDR2 FYNNEI. Between the trimmed V and J ends, which lost 2 bases and 4 bases, there was a span of 7 bases. The CDR3 is 13 residues long. The origin of this receptor is a female donor with breast cancer. The rearrangement joins TRBV2 to TRBJ2-3; no clear D. The sample taken for sequencing was naive CD4+ T cells sorted from blood. Subset noted: naive CD4+ T cells, CD4+CD45RA+CD25-. The CDR3 loop reads CASSELDADTQYF. CDR3 DNA sequence: TGTGCCAGCAGTGAATTGGATGCAGATACGCAGTATTTT. Together with reference TRBV2 and TRBJ2-3, the CDR3 gives the full variable domain: EPEVTQTPSHQVTQMGQEVILRCVPISNHLYFYWYRQILGQKVEFLVSFYNNEISEKSEIFDDQFSVERPDGSNFTLKIRSTKLEDSAMYFCASSELDADTQYFGPGTRLTVL.